This passage covers 10 T cell receptor beta chains from one sample sequenced in a study of shared clonotypes between healthy human individuals. TCRdb's copy holds only in-frame clones and misses some; the assay was immunoSEQ multiplex PCR. The sample shows approximately 590,000 clones, around 95% of them seen only once. Only CD45RO-negative cells positively selected for CCR7 counted as naive CD8 cells, so terminally differentiated effector memory CD45RA+ cells were excluded. Sequenced input: naive CD8+ T cells sorted from blood. The receptors here all came from a woman in her 30s in good health.

This chain uses TRBV9 with TRBJ2-1, with 7 bases that match TRBD2. Germline loops: CDR1 SGDLS, CDR2 YYNGEE. V was pared by 3 bases and J by 2 bases, with 8 bases of the junction left unmatched. The CDR3 has 16 residues. The CDR3 nucleotides read TGTGCCAGCAGCGGGGAGCAGCGGGAAGCCTACAATGAGCAGTTCTTC. Translating it yields CASSGEQREAYNEQFF.

The gene calls are TRBV5-6 and TRBJ1-2; 7 positions match TRBD1. J was trimmed by 3 bases and V by 3 bases; bases with no gene match: 2. The CDR3 contains 13 residues. Per germline, CDR1 SGHDT and CDR2 YYEEEE. The CDR3 reads CASSSGTDYGYTF. CDR3 nucleotide sequence: TGTGCCAGCAGCTCCGGGACAGACTATGGCTACACCTTC.

This sequence joins TRBV4-1 and TRBJ1-2; D ambiguous. Germline CDR1 MGHRA, CDR2 YSYEKL. Deletions cut 4 bases from V and 4 bases from J, with 16 bases between. The CDR3 runs to 15 residues. This CDR3 reads CASSPSLTAIYGYTF. The CDR3 coding sequence is TGCGCCAGCAGCCCCTCACTTACAGCTATCTATGGCTACACCTTC.

The CDR3, as DNA: TGTGCCAGCAGCCCTCGGTGGGCTAACAATGAGCAGTTCTTC. As protein: CASSPRWANNEQFF. The chain is built from TRBV13 and TRBJ2-1; D is undetermined. This CDR3 comprises 14 residues. Germline CDR1 and CDR2: PRHDT and FYEKMQ (reference sequence). The V end lost 5 bases, the J end lost 5 bases, and 13 bases lay between the germline ends.

With respect to this clone: This same CDR3 is encoded by further DNA sequences in the sample. The chain recombines TRBV20-1 with TRBJ2-1; D is unresolved. V lost 6 bases, J lost 7 bases, and 10 bases lay in between. Per the germline V gene, CDR1 is DFQATT and CDR2 is SNEGSKA (reference sequence). The CDR3 loop spans 11 amino acids. The CDR3 DNA is TGCAGTGCGCGGACCGTTAATGAGCAGTTCTTC. It translates to CSARTVNEQFF.

The V call is TRBV23-1, the J call TRBJ2-7; D possibly matches TRBD1 or TRBD2 (5 bases each). TRBV23-1 has ORF status, its function being uncertain. The CDR3 has 15 residues. V lost 4 bases, J lost 2 bases, and 15 bases lay in between. In DNA form, the CDR3 reads TGCGCCAGCAGTCGAACCGGGACGTCGCCCTACGAGCAGTACTTC. It codes for CASSRTGTSPYEQYF.

The chain joins TRBV5-1 to TRBJ1-3; no definite D call. Germline V gives CDR1 SGHRS, CDR2 YFSETQ. V was shortened by 0 bases and J by 0 bases, with 13 bases between the two germline ends. This CDR3 is built from 17 residues. CDR3 DNA sequence: TGCGCCAGCAGCTTGGAAATTTTTGGTAGCTCTGGAAACACCATATATTTT. Translation: CASSLEIFGSSGNTIYF.

The chain has TRBV21-1 and TRBJ2-7; the D call TRBD2 from the table was never checked on the DNA. TRBV21-1 is noted as a pseudogene. The CDR3 length is 15 residues. This chain's CDR3 is CASSKRLAGVYEQYF. The CDR3 DNA sequence: TGTGCCAGCAGCAAGAGACTAGCGGGAGTCTACGAGCAGTACTTC.

This rearrangement joins TRBV29-1 to TRBJ1-2, with D uncertain. This CDR3 has 18 residues. CDR1 SQVTM and CDR2 ANQGSEA come from the germline V gene. V lost 2 bases and J lost 0, with 22 bases in between. Here the CDR3 DNA reads TGCAGCGTTGAACGGCGGACCACTCATTTCGACTCTAACTATGGCTACACCTTC. Amino acid sequence: CSVERRTTHFDSNYGYTF.

The chain employs TRBV29-1 and TRBJ2-7; TRBD2 aligns across 8 bases. Per the germline V gene, CDR1 is SQVTM and CDR2 is ANQGSEA. CDR3 length equals 15 residues. With 7 bases clipped from V and 2 bases from J, the junction kept 13 bases outside the gene matches. CDR3 sequence: CSALGGGGLAYEQYF. Here the CDR3 DNA reads TGCAGCGCGCTCGGAGGGGGGGGACTAGCCTACGAGCAGTACTTC.